These 20 T cell receptor beta chains share one sample of origin, sequenced in a study of OX40 agonist ivuxolimab in advanced cancers. Library creation used the immunoSEQ multiplex PCR assay. TCRdb retrieved this table from immuneACCESS and kept in-frame rearrangements only. Not all clones are present; in checked studies, unresolved V genes account for under half, and no reason is known for the remainder. In all, the sample holds tens of thousands of clones, and 70% to 90% of those were seen once. The top ten clonotypes cover 0.55% to 0.65% of the sample. Material: CD4+ or CD8+ T cells sorted from blood, obtained in a trial of the OX40 agonist ivuxolimab. These receptors were collected from an adult with an advanced solid tumor such as melanoma, head and neck, liver or kidney cancer.

The chain employs TRBV18 and TRBJ2-6; D is uncertain. Trimming took 6 bases from V and 0 from J, leaving 18 bases between them. This CDR3 comprises 18 residues. CDR1 and CDR2 (germline): KGHSH, LQKENI. The CDR3 sequence: CASSPVPARLSGANVLTF. CDR3 DNA: TGTGCCAGCTCCCCGGTCCCGGCCCGCCTCTCTGGGGCCAACGTCCTGACTTTC.

This chain connects TRBV4-1 to TRBJ2-5; 11 bases are a match to TRBD1. The CDR3 totals 15 residues. Germline CDR1 and CDR2: MGHRA and YSYEKL. Trimming took 2 bases from V and 4 from J; bases not matched to a gene: 3. CDR3 sequence: CASSQTGTGGETQYF. In nucleotides, the CDR3 is TGCGCCAGCAGCCAAACCGGGACAGGGGGAGAGACCCAGTACTTC.

This chain joins TRBV28 and TRBJ2-1; 12 bases are shared with TRBD2. The germline V gene has CDR1 MDHEN and CDR2 SYDVKM. There are 16 residues in the CDR3. V shed 6 bases, J shed 7 bases, and the junction held 10 bases outside the gene matches. CDR3 residues: CASRTSGGGDGNEQFF. The CDR3 nucleotides read TGTGCCAGCAGGACTAGCGGGGGAGGGGATGGGAATGAGCAGTTCTTC.

The V call is TRBV5-1, the J call TRBJ1-6; 8 positions match TRBD1. The V gene's germline CDR1 is SGHRS and CDR2 YFSETQ. The V segment lost 0 bases and the J segment 5 bases; nucleotides outside the gene matches: 1. The CDR3 runs to 15 residues. Here the CDR3 DNA reads TGCGCCAGCAGCTTGGAGGGACAGGATAATTCACCCCTCCACTTT. The encoded protein is CASSLEGQDNSPLHF.

The rearrangement uses TRBV7-3 and TRBJ2-2; TRBD1 might be the D (6 bases). This CDR3 contains 14 residues. The germline V and J ends were trimmed by 5 bases and 7 bases, with 14 bases remaining between them. Germline V lookup: CDR1 SGHTA, CDR2 FQGTGA. The CDR3 nucleotides are TGTGCCAGCAGCGCACAACAGGGTAGCGGGGAGCTGTTTTTT. The encoded protein is CASSAQQGSGELFF.

As DNA, the CDR3 is TGCGCCAGCGGATCACGAGGCTATGGCTACACCTTC. Protein sequence: CASGSRGYGYTF. V gene TRBV5-1 combines with J gene TRBJ1-2; no definite D call. The CDR3 has 12 amino acids. Germline CDR1 reads SGHRS; CDR2 reads YFSETQ. V shed 7 bases and J shed 4 bases, with 11 bases lying between them.

The chain carries TRBV7-9 and TRBJ2-3, with 10 bases that match TRBD2. Germline V CDR1 and CDR2: SEHNR, FQNEAQ (reference sequence). Germline trimming cut 1 base from V and 4 bases from J; bases unmatched to any gene: 2. This CDR3 is built from 15 residues. The CDR3 protein is CASSLGLAGADTQYF. CDR3 coding DNA: TGTGCCAGCAGCTTAGGGCTAGCGGGAGCAGATACGCAGTATTTT.

This clone was counted a single time. This chain joins TRBV7-9 and TRBJ2-3; 9 bases fit TRBD1. The CDR3 covers 15 residues. Germline CDR1 reads SEHNR; CDR2 reads FQNEAQ (reference sequence). The V gene end was trimmed by 5 bases and the J gene end by 5 bases; junction bases not matched to a gene: 8. The CDR3 sequence is CASSPNRGLGDTQYF. The CDR3 DNA sequence: TGTGCCAGCAGCCCAAACAGGGGGCTTGGAGATACGCAGTATTTT. The full variable domain, its missing parts supplied by reference TRBV7-9 and TRBJ2-3, is DTGVSQNPRHKITKRGQNVTFRCDPISEHNRLYWYRQTLGQGPEFLTYFQNEAQLEKSRLLSDRFSAERPKGSFSTLEIQRTEQGDSAMYLCASSPNRGLGDTQYFGPGTRLTVL.

This clone came up once. J is TRBJ2-7 and V is TRBV19; the D gene is possibly TRBD2 (5 bases). In germline, CDR1 is LNHDA, CDR2 SQIVND (reference sequence). CDR3 length: 14 amino acids. With 3 bases removed from V and 6 bases from J, the gap between germline ends came to 15 bases. CDR3 region: CASSISRGFGEQYF. In nucleotides, the CDR3 is TGTGCCAGTAGTATTAGTCGAGGGTTTGGCGAGCAGTACTTC.

The chain combines TRBV29-1 with TRBJ1-1; the match to TRBD1 covers 12 bases. Germline V lookup: CDR1 SQVTM, CDR2 ANQGSEA. V lost 7 bases to trimming and J lost 1 base; unmatched junction nucleotides: 10. The CDR3 is 16 residues long. The CDR3 coding sequence is TGCAGCGCCACTGGGACAGGGGGCGGCAAGAACACTGAAGCTTTCTTT. Protein product: CSATGTGGGKNTEAFF.

The chain uses TRBV5-1 and TRBJ2-7; TRBD2 might be the D (7 bases). CDR1 SGHRS and CDR2 YFSETQ come from the germline V gene. V lost 2 bases to trimming and J lost 6 bases, with 15 bases between them. The CDR3 is 14 residues long. The CDR3 sequence: CASSLGGGPTEQYF. DNA of the CDR3: TGCGCCAGCAGCTTAGGGGGAGGGCCTACCGAGCAGTACTTC. Drawing the rest from reference TRBV5-1 and TRBJ2-7, the complete variable domain is KAGVTQTPRYLIKTRGQQVTLSCSPISGHRSVSWYQQTPGQGLQFLFEYFSETQRNKGNFPGRFSGRQFSNSRSEMNVSTLELGDSALYLCASSLGGGPTEQYFGPGTRLTVT.

The chain combines TRBV27 with TRBJ2-3; D remains ambiguous. This CDR3 comprises 15 residues. Deletions cut 2 bases from V and 0 bases from J, with 9 bases between. Germline V CDR1 and CDR2: MNHEY, SMNVEV (reference sequence). In DNA form, the CDR3 reads TGTGCCAGCAGTTTACGTGGACCCAGCACAGATACGCAGTATTTT. This translates into CASSLRGPSTDTQYF.

The V call is TRBV29-1, the J call TRBJ2-3; D not resolved. CDR3 length equals 11 residues. The V gene lost 3 bases and the J gene lost 2 bases, with 3 bases spanning the gap. CDR1 SQVTM and CDR2 ANQGSEA come from the germline V gene. CDR3 in DNA: TGCAGCGTTGAGTTCACAGATACGCAGTATTTT. This codes for CSVEFTDTQYF.

This clone is a singleton in its sample. The chain has TRBV28 and TRBJ2-6; D might be TRBD1 (6 bases). CDR3 length: 16 residues. Between the trimmed V and J ends, which lost 2 bases and 0 bases, there was a span of 8 bases. Germline V gene sequence: CDR1 MDHEN, CDR2 SYDVKM. Here the CDR3 DNA reads TGTGCCAGCAGTTTAGAACAGGGCTCTGGGGCCAACGTCCTGACTTTC. It encodes CASSLEQGSGANVLTF.

The V call is TRBV28, the J call TRBJ1-4; tentative D call: TRBD1 (5 bases). The CDR3 spans 15 residues. CDR1 is MDHEN and CDR2 is SYDVKM in the germline V gene. Deletions cut 6 bases from V and 4 bases from J, with 15 bases between. CDR3 amino acids: CASRPWAGLNEKLFF. The CDR3 nucleotides read TGTGCCAGCAGGCCCTGGGCAGGGCTTAATGAAAAACTGTTTTTT.

V and J are TRBV6-1 and TRBJ1-4; a possible D gene is TRBD1 (5 bases). The CDR3 is 14 residues long. Trimming left V 1 base short and J 5 bases short, with 8 bases between. Germline loops: CDR1 MNHNS, CDR2 SASEGT. The CDR3 DNA reads as TGTGCCAGCAGTGAAGGACAGCTGAATGAAAAACTGTTTTTT. Its protein product is CASSEGQLNEKLFF.

The V and J genes are TRBV19 and TRBJ2-3; perhaps TRBD1 as D (5 bases). The CDR3 totals 15 residues. Trimming took 1 base from V and 0 from J, leaving 8 bases between them. The germline V gene has CDR1 LNHDA and CDR2 SQIVND (reference sequence). The CDR3 spells CASSIGQISTDTQYF. DNA for the CDR3: TGTGCCAGTAGTATAGGACAGATAAGCACAGATACGCAGTATTTT.

The rearrangement joins TRBV15 to TRBJ1-4; D not resolved. This CDR3 is built from 13 residues. Trimming removed 1 base from V and 6 bases from J, with 6 bases in between. Germline CDR1 LNHNV, CDR2 YYDKDF (reference sequence). CDR3 sequence reads: CATSRGADEKLFF. CDR3 sequence (DNA): TGTGCCACCAGCAGAGGGGCGGATGAAAAACTGTTTTTT.

The chain has TRBV21-1 and TRBJ1-5. TRBV21-1 is shown as a pseudogene. This CDR3 is 18 amino acids long. The CDR3 nucleotides are TGTGCCAGCAGCAAAGCCAGTCGGGATTCCCCCTGCAATCAGCCCCAGCATTTT. This gives the protein CASSKASRDSPCNQPQHF.

This clone occurred a few times. J is TRBJ1-1 and V is TRBV5-1; TRBD1 is a possible D gene (5 bases). V dropped 3 bases and J dropped 5 bases, with 14 bases sitting between them. The germline V gene has CDR1 SGHRS and CDR2 YFSETQ. The CDR3 is 14 residues long. The CDR3 here is CASSSAGGGTEAFF. DNA of the CDR3: TGCGCCAGCAGCTCAGCGGGGGGAGGTACTGAAGCTTTCTTT.